The 6 T cell receptor beta chains below come from one sample, sequenced in a study of T cell responses to AZD1222 COVID-19 vaccine. Sequencing was performed with immunoSEQ multiplex PCR; in TCRdb, only in-frame clones are kept and a portion is missing. The data show fewer than 150,000 clones, with 70% to 90% seen just once and more than 6.5% held by the top ten. The starting material was peripheral blood, obtained on day 0 of AZD1222 vaccination. Receptors were obtained from an adult in good health.

The CDR3 protein is CASSLGGFGVLNTEAFF. The CDR3 DNA reads TGTGCCAGCAGCTTAGGGGGCTTTGGGGTTCTGAACACTGAAGCTTTCTTT. The chain employs TRBV7-2 and TRBJ1-1; TRBD1 might be the D (5 bases). Germline V gene sequence: CDR1 SGHTA, CDR2 FQGNSA. Trimming stripped 1 base from V and 0 bases from J, with 15 bases between. The CDR3 has 17 amino acids.

The chain links TRBV19 to TRBJ1-4; 8 nucleotides align to TRBD1. The germline V gene has CDR1 LNHDA and CDR2 SQIVND (reference sequence). The CDR3 length is 15 residues. The ends lost 10 bases at V and 4 bases at J; junction bases unmatched: 11. The CDR3 bases are TGTGCCACCGGGGCCCTGACAGGGGTTAATGAAAAACTGTTTTTT. Translating gives CATGALTGVNEKLFF.

The chain has TRBV5-6 and TRBJ2-5; tentative D call: TRBD1 (6 bases). Per the germline V gene, CDR1 is SGHDT and CDR2 is YYEEEE. The V end lost 4 bases, the J end lost 1 base, and 11 bases lay between the germline ends. The CDR3 is 14 amino acids. CDR3 nucleotide sequence: TGTGCCAGCAGCCATTCAGGGGTCCAAGAGACCCAGTACTTC. Amino acids: CASSHSGVQETQYF.

The chain employs TRBV12-3 or TRBV12-4 and TRBJ1-2, with 8 bases lining up with TRBD1. The CDR3 covers 13 residues. Unmatched junction bases numbered 6, after V lost 5 bases and J lost 7 bases. This CDR3 is CASSPGQGRGYTF. The DNA for the CDR3 is TGTGCCAGCAGTCCAGGACAGGGCCGTGGCTACACCTTC.

This chain's CDR3 is CASSAGSADAGNTIYF. Here the CDR3 DNA reads TGCGCCAGCAGCGCGGGGTCCGCCGATGCCGGAAACACCATATATTTT. The chain recombines TRBV5-1 with TRBJ1-3; the D is unclear. CDR1 SGHRS and CDR2 YFSETQ come from the germline V gene. This CDR3 has 16 amino acids. Trimming took off 4 bases at V and 4 bases at J, with 18 bases between the two ends.

Written as DNA, the CDR3 is TGTGCCAGTACCCGTCTTCTGACAGGGAAGAATGGCTACACCTTC. It is translated as CASTRLLTGKNGYTF. V usage is TRBV19 and J usage is TRBJ1-2; 7 nucleotides line up with TRBD1. The germline gives CDR1 LNHDA, CDR2 SQIVND (reference sequence). The CDR3 spans 15 residues. V trimming: 7 bases; J trimming: 6 bases; junction bases outside the gene matches: 14.